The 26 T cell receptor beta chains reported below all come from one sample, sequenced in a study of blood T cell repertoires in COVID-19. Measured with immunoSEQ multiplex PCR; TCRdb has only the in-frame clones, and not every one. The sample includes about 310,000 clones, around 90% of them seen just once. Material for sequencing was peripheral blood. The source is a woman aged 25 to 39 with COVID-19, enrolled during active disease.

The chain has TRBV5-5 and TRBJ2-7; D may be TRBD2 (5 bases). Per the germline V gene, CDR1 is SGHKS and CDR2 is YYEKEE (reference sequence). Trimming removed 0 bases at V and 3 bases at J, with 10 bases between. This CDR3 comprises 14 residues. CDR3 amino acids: CASSLDLAYYEQYF. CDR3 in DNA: TGTGCCAGCAGCTTGGATCTAGCCTACTACGAGCAGTACTTC.

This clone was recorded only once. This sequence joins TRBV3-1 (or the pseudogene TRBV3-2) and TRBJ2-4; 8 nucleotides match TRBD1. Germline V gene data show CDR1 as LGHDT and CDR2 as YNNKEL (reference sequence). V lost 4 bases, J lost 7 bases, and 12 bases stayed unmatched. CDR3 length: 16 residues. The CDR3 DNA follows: TGTGCCAGCAGCCCCTGGACAGGGACGAGGGGGAACATTCAGTACTTC. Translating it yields CASSPWTGTRGNIQYF.

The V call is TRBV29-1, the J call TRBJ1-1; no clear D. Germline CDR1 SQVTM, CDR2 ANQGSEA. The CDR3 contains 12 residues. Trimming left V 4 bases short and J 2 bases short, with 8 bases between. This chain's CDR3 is CSVVPGNTEAFF. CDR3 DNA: TGCAGCGTTGTTCCCGGTAACACTGAAGCTTTCTTT.

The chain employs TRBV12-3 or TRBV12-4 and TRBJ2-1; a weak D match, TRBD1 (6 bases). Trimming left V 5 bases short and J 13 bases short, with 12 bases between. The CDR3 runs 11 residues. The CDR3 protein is CASSNRESQFF. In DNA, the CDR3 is TGTGCCAGCAGTAACAGGGAAAGCCAGTTCTTC.

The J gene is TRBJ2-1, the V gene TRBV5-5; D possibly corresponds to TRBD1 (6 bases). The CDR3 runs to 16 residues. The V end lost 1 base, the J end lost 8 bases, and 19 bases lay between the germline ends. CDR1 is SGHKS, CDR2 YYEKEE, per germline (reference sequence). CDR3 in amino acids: CASSLTARGGKDEQFF. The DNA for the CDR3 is TGTGCCAGCAGCTTGACGGCTAGAGGGGGTAAAGATGAGCAGTTCTTC.

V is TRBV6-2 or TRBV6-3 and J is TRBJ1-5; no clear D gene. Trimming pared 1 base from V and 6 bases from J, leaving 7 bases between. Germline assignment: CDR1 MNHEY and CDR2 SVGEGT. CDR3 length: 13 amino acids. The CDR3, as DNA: TGTGCCAGCAGTTACTACGGCGGTCAGCCCCAGCATTTT. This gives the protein CASSYYGGQPQHF.

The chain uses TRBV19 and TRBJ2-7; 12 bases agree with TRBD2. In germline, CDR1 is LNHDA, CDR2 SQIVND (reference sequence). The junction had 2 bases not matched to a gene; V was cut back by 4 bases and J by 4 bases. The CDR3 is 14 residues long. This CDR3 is CASSTTSGRYEQYF. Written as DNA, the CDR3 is TGTGCCAGTAGTACGACTAGCGGGAGATACGAGCAGTACTTC.

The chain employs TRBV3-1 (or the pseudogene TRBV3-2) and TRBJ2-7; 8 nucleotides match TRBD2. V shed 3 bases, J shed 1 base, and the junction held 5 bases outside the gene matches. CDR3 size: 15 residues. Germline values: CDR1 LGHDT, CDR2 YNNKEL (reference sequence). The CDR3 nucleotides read TGTGCCAGCAGCCACCCCCGGGGGGGTTCCTACGAGCAGTACTTC. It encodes CASSHPRGGSYEQYF.

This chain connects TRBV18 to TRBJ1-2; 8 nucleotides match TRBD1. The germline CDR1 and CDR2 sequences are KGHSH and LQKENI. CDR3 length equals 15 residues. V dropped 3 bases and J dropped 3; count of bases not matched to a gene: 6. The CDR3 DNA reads TGTGCCAGCTCACCGATACCGACAGGGGACTATGGCTACACCTTC. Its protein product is CASSPIPTGDYGYTF.

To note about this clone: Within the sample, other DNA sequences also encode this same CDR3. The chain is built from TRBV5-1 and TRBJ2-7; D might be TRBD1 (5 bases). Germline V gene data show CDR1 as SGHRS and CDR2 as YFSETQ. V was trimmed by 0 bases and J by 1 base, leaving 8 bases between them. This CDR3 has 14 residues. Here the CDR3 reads CASSLGQGSYEQYF. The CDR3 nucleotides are TGCGCCAGCAGCTTGGGGCAGGGTTCCTACGAGCAGTACTTC.

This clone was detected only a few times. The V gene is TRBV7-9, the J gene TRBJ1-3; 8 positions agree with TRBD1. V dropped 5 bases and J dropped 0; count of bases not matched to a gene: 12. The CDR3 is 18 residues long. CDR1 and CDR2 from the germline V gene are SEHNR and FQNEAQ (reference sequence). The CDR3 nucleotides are TGTGCCAGCAGCCAGGGGGCGGGGTATTCGAGCTCTGGAAACACCATATATTTT. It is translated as CASSQGAGYSSSGNTIYF.

The CDR3 region is CASSKDRGMRAFF. The CDR3 region has the DNA TGTGCCAGTAGTAAGGACAGGGGGATGCGAGCTTTCTTT. The chain is built from TRBV19 and TRBJ1-1; 10 nucleotides match TRBD1. The CDR3 runs to 13 residues. J lost 10 bases, V lost 4 bases, and 6 bases had no gene match. The germline CDR1 and CDR2 sequences are LNHDA and SQIVND (reference sequence).

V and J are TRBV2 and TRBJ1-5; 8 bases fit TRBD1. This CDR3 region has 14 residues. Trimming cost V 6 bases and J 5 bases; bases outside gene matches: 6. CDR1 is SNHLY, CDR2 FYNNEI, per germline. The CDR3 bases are TGTGCCAGCAGGTTTGGACAGGGCGATCAGCCCCAGCATTTT. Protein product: CASRFGQGDQPQHF.

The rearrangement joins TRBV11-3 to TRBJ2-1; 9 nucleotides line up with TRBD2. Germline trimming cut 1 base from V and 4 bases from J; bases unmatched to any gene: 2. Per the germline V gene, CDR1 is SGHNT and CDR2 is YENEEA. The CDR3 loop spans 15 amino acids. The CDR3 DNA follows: TGTGCCAGCAGCTTAGGACTAGCGGAGTACAATGAGCAGTTCTTC. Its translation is CASSLGLAEYNEQFF.

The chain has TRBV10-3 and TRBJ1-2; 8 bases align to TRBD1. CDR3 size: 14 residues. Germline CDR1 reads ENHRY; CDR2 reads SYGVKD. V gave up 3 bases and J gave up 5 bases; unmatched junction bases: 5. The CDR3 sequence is CAISEQGDGYGYTF. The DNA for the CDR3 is TGTGCCATCAGTGAACAGGGGGACGGGTATGGCTACACCTTC.

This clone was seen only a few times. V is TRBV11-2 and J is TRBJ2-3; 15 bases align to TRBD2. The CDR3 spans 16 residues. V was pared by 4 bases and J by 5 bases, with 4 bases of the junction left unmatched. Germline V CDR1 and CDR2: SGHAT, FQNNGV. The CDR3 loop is CASSSWTSGREDTQYF. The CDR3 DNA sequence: TGTGCCAGCAGCTCCTGGACTAGCGGGAGGGAAGATACGCAGTATTTT. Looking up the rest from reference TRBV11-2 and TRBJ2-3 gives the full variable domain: EAGVAQSPRYKIIEKRQSVAFWCNPISGHATLYWYQQILGQGPKLLIQFQNNGVVDDSQLPKDRFSAERLKGVDSTLKIQPAKLEDSAVYLCASSSWTSGREDTQYFGPGTRLTVL.

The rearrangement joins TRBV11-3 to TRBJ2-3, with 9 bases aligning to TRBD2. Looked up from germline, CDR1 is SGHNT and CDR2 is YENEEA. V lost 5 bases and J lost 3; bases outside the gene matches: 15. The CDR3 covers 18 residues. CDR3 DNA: TGTGCCAGCAGCCCGGGAATAGCGGGGGCCTTTGTGACAGATACGCAGTATTTT. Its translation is CASSPGIAGAFVTDTQYF.

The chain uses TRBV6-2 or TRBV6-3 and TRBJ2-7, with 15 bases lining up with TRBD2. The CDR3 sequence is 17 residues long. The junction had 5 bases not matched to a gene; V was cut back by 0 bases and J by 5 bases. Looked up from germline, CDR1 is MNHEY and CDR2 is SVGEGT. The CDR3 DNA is TGTGCCAGCAGTTACTCCGGACTAGCGGGGGGGGGCCACGAGCAGTACTTC. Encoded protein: CASSYSGLAGGGHEQYF.

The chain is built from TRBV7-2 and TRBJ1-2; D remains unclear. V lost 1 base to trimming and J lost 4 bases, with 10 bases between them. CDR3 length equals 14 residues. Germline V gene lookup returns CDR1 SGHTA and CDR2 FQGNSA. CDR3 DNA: TGTGCCAGCAGCTTAGGGAACGGACTCTATGGCTACACCTTC. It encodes CASSLGNGLYGYTF.

The CDR3 DNA reads TGTGCCAGTAGTATAGGCGGGGGGGAGGAGCTGTTTTTT. It is translated as CASSIGGGEELFF. The V and J genes are TRBV19 and TRBJ2-2, with 9 nucleotides matching TRBD2. This CDR3 has 13 residues. The germline V gene has CDR1 LNHDA and CDR2 SQIVND (reference sequence). V was clipped by 1 base and J by 10 bases; unmatched bases: 1. The variable domain in full, completed from reference TRBV19 and TRBJ2-2, reads DGGITQSPKYLFRKEGQNVTLSCEQNLNHDAMYWYRQDPGQGLRLIYYSQIVNDFQKGDIAEGYSVSREKKESFPLTVTSAQKNPTAFYLCASSIGGGEELFFGEGSRLTVL.

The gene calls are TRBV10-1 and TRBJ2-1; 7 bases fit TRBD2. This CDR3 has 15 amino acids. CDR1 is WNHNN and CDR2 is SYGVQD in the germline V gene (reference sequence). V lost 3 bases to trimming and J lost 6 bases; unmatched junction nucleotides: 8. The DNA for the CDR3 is TGCGCCAGCAGTGACCCGGGGGGTCGTGGCAATGAGCAGTTCTTC. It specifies CASSDPGGRGNEQFF.

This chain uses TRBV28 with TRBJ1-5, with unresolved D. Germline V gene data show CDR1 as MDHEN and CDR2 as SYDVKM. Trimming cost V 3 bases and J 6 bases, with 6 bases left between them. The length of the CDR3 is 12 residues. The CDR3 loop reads CASSFAGQPQHF. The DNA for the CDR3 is TGTGCCAGCAGTTTTGCGGGTCAGCCCCAGCATTTT. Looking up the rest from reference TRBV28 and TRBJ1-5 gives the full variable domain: DVKVTQSSRYLVKRTGEKVFLECVQDMDHENMFWYRQDPGLGLRLIYFSYDVKMKEKGDIPEGYSVSREKKERFSLILESASTNQTSMYLCASSFAGQPQHFGDGTRLSIL.

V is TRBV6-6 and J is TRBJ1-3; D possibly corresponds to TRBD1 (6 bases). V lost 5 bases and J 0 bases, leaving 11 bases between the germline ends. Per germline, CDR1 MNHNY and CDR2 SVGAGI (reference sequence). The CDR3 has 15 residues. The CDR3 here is CASSQRQASGNTIYF. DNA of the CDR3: TGTGCCAGCAGTCAACGACAGGCCTCTGGAAACACCATATATTTT.

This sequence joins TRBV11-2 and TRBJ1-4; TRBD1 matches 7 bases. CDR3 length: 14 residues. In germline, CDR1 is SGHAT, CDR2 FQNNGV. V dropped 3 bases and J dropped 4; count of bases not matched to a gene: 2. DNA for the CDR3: TGTGCCAGCAGCTTTAACAGGGGTAATGAAAAACTGTTTTTT. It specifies CASSFNRGNEKLFF.

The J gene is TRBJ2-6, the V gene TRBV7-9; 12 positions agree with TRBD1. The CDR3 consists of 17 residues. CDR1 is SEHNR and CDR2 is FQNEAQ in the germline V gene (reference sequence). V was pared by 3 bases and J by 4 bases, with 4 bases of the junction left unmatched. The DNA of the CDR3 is TGTGCCAGCAGCTTGGGGACAGGGGGCGCAGGGGCCAACGTCCTGACTTTC. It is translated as CASSLGTGGAGANVLTF.

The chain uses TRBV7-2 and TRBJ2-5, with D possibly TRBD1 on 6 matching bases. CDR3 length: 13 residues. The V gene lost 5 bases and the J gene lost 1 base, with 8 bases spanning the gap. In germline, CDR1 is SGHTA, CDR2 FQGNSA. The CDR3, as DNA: TGTGCCAGCAGCACGACAGGCCAAGAGACCCAGTACTTC. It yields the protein CASSTTGQETQYF.